The source of this T cell receptor (beta chain) is a study of control samples from healthy donors and cancer patients. V lost 4 bases and J lost 6, with 13 bases in between. Per germline, CDR1 MNHEY and CDR2 SMNVEV (reference sequence). The CDR3 runs to 14 residues. TCRdb's table, derived via immunoSEQ multiplex PCR, lists solely in-frame clones and lacks some. The table records just under 150,000 clones, about 91% of them present only once. This sequence joins TRBV27 and TRBJ1-5; no firm D call. The clonotype comes from a man between 25 and 39 years old in good health. The specimen sequenced was blood. The CDR3, as DNA: TGTGCCAGCAGTTCACTCCCCGCGGGTCAGCCCCAGCATTTT. This translates into CASSSLPAGQPQHF.